Following are 23 T cell receptor beta chains from one sample sequenced in a study of blood T cell repertoires in COVID-19. Sequencing used immunoSEQ multiplex PCR; TCRdb keeps in-frame clones, though not all of them. The data hold some 90,000 clones, with approximately 86% observed a single time. What was sequenced was peripheral blood. Receptors originate from a man of 80 years or more with active or convalescent COVID-19.

The V call is TRBV2, the J call TRBJ2-7, with 13 bases matching TRBD2. The CDR3 has 19 amino acids. CDR1 and CDR2 (germline): SNHLY, FYNNEI. The V gene end was trimmed by 5 bases and the J gene end by 4 bases; junction bases not matched to a gene: 17. The CDR3 nucleotides are TGTGCCAGCAGTCATAGGACTAGCGGGAGCATGACCAGAGGATACGAGCAGTACTTC. This translates into CASSHRTSGSMTRGYEQYF.

The chain is built from TRBV19 and TRBJ1-2; D perhaps matches TRBD1 (5 bases). The V gene lost 3 bases and the J gene lost 5 bases, with 13 bases spanning the gap. This CDR3 contains 14 residues. CDR1 and CDR2 (germline): LNHDA, SQIVND (reference sequence). In nucleotides, the CDR3 is TGTGCCAGTAGTATCGGTAACACAGGTTATGGCTACACCTTC. Translation: CASSIGNTGYGYTF.

This clone is a singleton in its sample. The rearrangement joins TRBV27 to TRBJ1-2; TRBD1 might be the D (5 bases). CDR3 length: 15 residues. Trimming shortened V by 0 bases and J by 8 bases, and 16 bases separated the two germline ends. In germline, CDR1 is MNHEY, CDR2 SMNVEV (reference sequence). The CDR3 DNA reads as TGTGCCAGCAGTTTATCCTCGACAGCCCCTCTCGGCTACACCTTC. Amino acids: CASSLSSTAPLGYTF.

This clone was seen a handful of times. This chain joins TRBV4-2 and TRBJ2-1; 8 positions match TRBD1. The CDR3 covers 15 residues. Germline V gives CDR1 LGHNA, CDR2 YNFKEQ. J gave up 5 bases and V 3 bases, and 6 bases lay outside the gene matches. CDR3 DNA: TGTGCCAGCAGCCAGGGGGCAGGGGGCAACAATGAGCAGTTCTTC. Translated: CASSQGAGGNNEQFF.

V and J are TRBV18 and TRBJ2-7; 11 nucleotides match TRBD2. The junction had 0 bases not matched to a gene; V was cut back by 2 bases and J by 0 bases. CDR3 length equals 15 residues. Germline V CDR1 and CDR2: KGHSH, LQKENI. The CDR3 nucleotides read TGTGCCAGCTCACCAGGACTAGCGGGCTCCTACGAGCAGTACTTC. Protein sequence: CASSPGLAGSYEQYF.

V usage is TRBV19 and J usage is TRBJ2-5; 9 bases line up with TRBD2. This CDR3 comprises 13 residues. The germline V gene has CDR1 LNHDA and CDR2 SQIVND (reference sequence). Trimming at V came to 6 bases and at J to 5 bases, leaving 4 bases not matched to a gene. CDR3 sequence: CASREAGGETQYF. The DNA of the CDR3 is TGTGCCAGTAGAGAGGCGGGAGGGGAGACCCAGTACTTC.

The chain joins TRBV2 to TRBJ2-3; TRBD2 matches at 7 bases. V shed 5 bases, J shed 1 base, and the junction held 3 bases outside the gene matches. CDR3 length equals 14 residues. CDR1 SNHLY and CDR2 FYNNEI come from the germline V gene. CDR3 coding DNA: TGTGCCAGCAGTTCAGGGAGGGGCACAGATACGCAGTATTTT. Its translation: CASSSGRGTDTQYF.

The V call is TRBV7-9, the J call TRBJ2-7; the match to TRBD1 covers 9 bases. Losses at the gene ends were 1 base for V and 6 bases for J; bases not matched to a gene: 7. This CDR3 comprises 15 residues. CDR1 is SEHNR, CDR2 FQNEAQ, per germline (reference sequence). CDR3 loop: CASSLGTGAPLEQYF. Here the CDR3 DNA reads TGTGCCAGCAGCTTAGGGACAGGGGCACCCCTCGAGCAGTACTTC.

The J gene is TRBJ1-2, the V gene TRBV6-5; tentative D call: TRBD1 (6 bases). Germline V gene data show CDR1 as MNHEY and CDR2 as SVGAGI. Deletions cut 6 bases from V and 8 bases from J, with 19 bases between. The CDR3 consists of 14 residues. The CDR3 DNA reads as TGTGCCAGCAGAAAAGGCAGTCCCAGGGGAGGCTACACCTTC. Protein: CASRKGSPRGGYTF.

CDR3 loop: CASSLIPGTGLSPLHF. In DNA form, the CDR3 reads TGCGCCAGCAGCTTGATCCCCGGGACAGGGTTATCACCCCTCCACTTT. The V and J genes are TRBV5-1 and TRBJ1-6; 9 positions agree with TRBD1. CDR1 is SGHRS, CDR2 YFSETQ, per germline. CDR3 length: 16 residues. The V gene end was trimmed by 1 base and the J gene end by 10 bases; junction bases not matched to a gene: 9. The full variable domain, rest sourced from reference TRBV5-1 and TRBJ1-6, is KAGVTQTPRYLIKTRGQQVTLSCSPISGHRSVSWYQQTPGQGLQFLFEYFSETQRNKGNFPGRFSGRQFSNSRSEMNVSTLELGDSALYLCASSLIPGTGLSPLHFGNGTRLTVT.

This clone was recorded once. This rearrangement joins TRBV12-5 to TRBJ1-4; possible D gene TRBD1, 5 bases. Trimming cost V 0 bases and J 0 bases, with 20 bases left between them. This CDR3 comprises 20 residues. Germline CDR1 LGHNT, CDR2 FRNRAP. The CDR3 coding sequence is TGTGCTAGTGGTTTGGTGTTGACGGGAGGGGTTTCTGCAACTAATGAAAAACTGTTTTTT. It yields the protein CASGLVLTGGVSATNEKLFF.

The J gene is TRBJ2-3, the V gene TRBV7-2; tentatively, D is TRBD2 (5 bases). The V and J ends lost 1 base and 0 bases respectively, with 8 bases between them. Germline V gene data show CDR1 as SGHTA and CDR2 as FQGNSA. CDR3 length: 15 amino acids. This CDR3 is CASSLGTPSTDTQYF. CDR3 bases: TGTGCCAGCAGCTTAGGGACTCCTAGCACAGATACGCAGTATTTT. Combining the CDR3 with reference TRBV7-2 and TRBJ2-3 gives the whole variable domain GAGVSQSPSNKVTEKGKDVELRCDPISGHTALYWYRQSLGQGLEFLIYFQGNSAPDKSGLPSDRFSAERTGGSVSTLTIQRTQQEDSAVYLCASSLGTPSTDTQYFGPGTRLTVL.

V and J are TRBV5-6 and TRBJ1-3, with no clear D. Looked up from germline, CDR1 is SGHDT and CDR2 is YYEEEE. Between the trimmed V and J ends, which lost 7 bases and 0 bases, there was a span of 20 bases. The CDR3 runs 17 residues. DNA for the CDR3: TGTGCCAGCCAACGGTTGGGAGGAATCGGCTCTGGAAACACCATATATTTT. This sequence encodes CASQRLGGIGSGNTIYF.

This chain joins TRBV2 and TRBJ2-7; TRBD2 matches 9 bases. The CDR3 sequence is 13 residues long. V lost 4 bases and J lost 4; bases outside the gene matches: 2. Looked up from germline, CDR1 is SNHLY and CDR2 is FYNNEI. CDR3 in DNA: TGTGCCAGCAGTGTCAGCGGGAGGTACGAGCAGTACTTC. Translation gives CASSVSGRYEQYF. The complete variable domain, with remaining parts taken from reference TRBV2 and TRBJ2-7, reads EPEVTQTPSHQVTQMGQEVILRCVPISNHLYFYWYRQILGQKVEFLVSFYNNEISEKSEIFDDQFSVERPDGSNFTLKIRSTKLEDSAMYFCASSVSGRYEQYFGPGTRLTVT.

This clone has a handful of counts. The gene calls are TRBV3-1 (or the pseudogene TRBV3-2) and TRBJ2-7; 9 bases agree with TRBD1. V lost 1 base, J lost 6 bases, and 1 base stayed unmatched. This CDR3 comprises 13 residues. Germline V lookup: CDR1 LGHDT, CDR2 YNNKEL (reference sequence). CDR3 loop: CASSQVTGGEQYF. The CDR3 bases are TGTGCCAGCAGCCAAGTGACAGGGGGCGAGCAGTACTTC.

This chain joins TRBV4-1 and TRBJ2-1, with TRBD2 matching 10 bases. The J segment lost 11 bases and the V segment lost 3 bases, leaving 7 bases of the junction unmatched. The V gene's germline CDR1 is MGHRA and CDR2 YSYEKL. This CDR3 region has 14 residues. CDR3 nucleotide sequence: TGCGCCAGCAGCCAGTCAAGCGGGAGGGTCAAGCAGTTCTTC. It yields the protein CASSQSSGRVKQFF.

This rearrangement joins TRBV5-1 to TRBJ1-5, with 7 bases matching TRBD1. The CDR3 runs 15 residues. V lost 1 base, J lost 4 bases, and 5 bases stayed unmatched. CDR1 SGHRS and CDR2 YFSETQ come from the germline V gene. The CDR3 loop reads CASSLYPGGNQPQHF. The CDR3 nucleotides are TGCGCCAGCAGCTTGTACCCAGGGGGAAATCAGCCCCAGCATTTT.

The rearrangement links TRBV14 to TRBJ2-5; the D gene is possibly TRBD2 (5 bases). Trimming took off 4 bases at V and 2 bases at J, with 14 bases between the two ends. CDR1 SGHDN and CDR2 FVKESK come from the germline V gene. The CDR3 runs 15 residues. The CDR3 DNA reads TGTGCCAGCAGCCCCGGGGTCCATCCACAAGAGACCCAGTACTTC. Translating it yields CASSPGVHPQETQYF. Full variable domain (rest looked up from reference TRBV14 and TRBJ2-5): EAGVTQFPSHSVIEKGQTVTLRCDPISGHDNLYWYRRVMGKEIKFLLHFVKESKQDESGMPNNRFLAERTGGTYSTLKVQPAELEDSGVYFCASSPGVHPQETQYFGPGTRLLVL.

The V gene is TRBV5-1, the J gene TRBJ2-1, with a tentative D call TRBD2 (5 bases). CDR1 and CDR2 (germline): SGHRS, YFSETQ. This CDR3 region has 15 residues. V was shortened by 5 bases and J by 4 bases, with 16 bases between the two germline ends. The CDR3 nucleotides read TGCGCCAGCAGTACCGGGGAGATAGTTTACAATGAGCAGTTCTTC. Translation gives CASSTGEIVYNEQFF.

This chain links TRBV25-1 with TRBJ2-3, with 10 nucleotides matching TRBD2. The CDR3 has 16 amino acids. Germline trimming cut 2 bases from V and 5 bases from J; bases unmatched to any gene: 7. Germline loops: CDR1 MGHDK, CDR2 SYGVNS. The DNA of the CDR3 is TGTGCCAGCAGTGAAGGTCTAGCGGGAGCAGGAGATACGCAGTATTTT. It translates to CASSEGLAGAGDTQYF.

The genes are TRBV5-1 and TRBJ2-7; D is perhaps TRBD2 (7 bases). CDR3 size: 13 residues. V was trimmed by 7 bases and J by 5 bases, leaving 16 bases between them. Germline CDR1 and CDR2: SGHRS and YFSETQ. Here the CDR3 reads CASGSGGPDEQYF. The CDR3 DNA reads as TGCGCCAGCGGTTCGGGGGGCCCGGACGAGCAGTACTTC.

J is TRBJ2-7 and V is TRBV7-9; TRBD1 matches 10 bases. This CDR3 region has 15 residues. V shed 5 bases and J 2 bases; nucleotides not matched to a gene: 6. Germline V lookup: CDR1 SEHNR, CDR2 FQNEAQ (reference sequence). The CDR3 nucleotides read TGTGCCAGCAGCCAGGGACAGGGGTTCCCCTACGAGCAGTACTTC. This encodes CASSQGQGFPYEQYF.

The genes are TRBV7-9 and TRBJ2-3; 9 bases align to TRBD2. The CDR3 length is 17 residues. The germline gives CDR1 SEHNR, CDR2 FQNEAQ (reference sequence). The V gene end was trimmed by 5 bases and the J gene end by 2 bases; junction bases not matched to a gene: 11. The CDR3 DNA reads as TGTGCCAGCAGCGGAGTCCTAGCGGGAAGTTCCACAGATACGCAGTATTTT. Translating it yields CASSGVLAGSSTDTQYF.